The clone carrying this T cell receptor beta chain was picked up a small number of times. Its antigen is still unknown. The data derive from a study of CD8+ T cells in alopecia areata. Findings of the study overall: Baseline CD8+ expansion's link to response remains uncertain, as there was one nonresponder. Tofacitinib significantly lowered scalp clonality and expanded CD8+ clones among the top 100.

TCR sequencing used cDNA made by reverse transcription of extracted RNA. TCRdb's copy holds only in-frame clones and misses some; the assay was immunoSEQ multiplex PCR. Of 150,000 to 200,000 clones listed, roughly 60% are singletons. Treatment given: oral pan-JAK inhibitor, 5-10 mg twice daily. Separation by sorting yielded CD4+ and CD8+ T cells from PBMCs. V shed 2 bases and J 1 base; nucleotides not matched to a gene: 8. The CDR3 is 18 residues long. The germline V gene has CDR1 SGHAT and CDR2 FQNNGV. The receptor was derived from a human donor with alopecia areata. The specimen was CD4+ T cells sorted from blood, collected at week 24, from a patient treated with tofacitinib. V is TRBV11-2 and J is TRBJ2-6; 7 positions agree with TRBD1. CDR3: CASSLRPGTVSGANVLTF. In DNA form, the CDR3 reads TGTGCCAGCAGCTTACGTCCCGGGACAGTTTCTGGGGCCAACGTCCTGACTTTC.